This T cell receptor beta chain came from a study of blood T cell repertoires in COVID-19. On the study more broadly: There were acute and convalescent COVID-19 samples, and they came from the United States, Italy and Spain. Nucleic acid was either cDNA or gDNA, and it came from T cells, B-cell-depleted T cells, or PBMCs.

Original processing methods: Amplification with reference gene primers provided the estimates of nucleated cell counts. TCRdb's table, derived via immunoSEQ multiplex PCR, lists solely in-frame clones and lacks some. V, J and clone size derive from that table, while D and trimming were established from the DNA sequence. The repertoire holds 250,000 to 350,000 clones, with 75% to 90% as singletons. The V gene end was trimmed by 6 bases and the J gene end by 5 bases; junction bases not matched to a gene: 9. Looked up from germline, CDR1 is LNHDA and CDR2 is SQIVND (reference sequence). The CDR3 is made up of 15 amino acids.

The chain uses TRBV19 and TRBJ2-2, with TRBD1 matching over 7 bases. The receptor was isolated from a woman aged 30 to 39 with active or convalescent COVID-19. Sequenced sample: peripheral blood. CDR3 amino acids: CASSWGQSPTGELFF. The CDR3 bases are TGTGCCAGTAGCTGGGGACAGTCCCCGACCGGGGAGCTGTTTTTT.